The clone carrying this T cell receptor beta chain ranks as medium-sized. Trimming cost V 5 bases and J 0 bases; bases outside gene matches: 4. This CDR3 contains 15 residues. CDR1 is MNHGY, CDR2 SAAAGT, per germline. This entry comes from a study of T cells in localized non-small cell lung cancer. This table comes from immunoSEQ multiplex PCR, and its TCRdb copy is limited to in-frame clones, with some not included. The data contain around 2,200 clones, roughly 18% of them singletons. The V gene is TRBV6-8, the J gene TRBJ2-1; the match to TRBD2 covers 7 bases. This receptor was taken from a male donor aged 60 or over with stage I non-small cell lung cancer. The specimen was normal lung tissue next to the tumor, collected before any cancer treatment. The CDR3 region has the DNA TGTGCCAGCAGTACCCTAGCGGACTCCTACAATGAGCAGTTCTTC. Encoded protein: CASSTLADSYNEQFF.